A single sample is the source of the 4 T cell receptor beta chains below, sequenced in a study of T cell repertoires in cytomegalovirus infection. MiXCR, run by TCRdb on the reads, gives a single entry per CDR3 protein. This table holds roughly 250,000 distinct CDR3 sequences, about 12% found once. Sequenced: PBMCs. These receptors all stem from a human donor in good health (CMV status not recorded). Some clones in this sample may be carry-over from other donors' samples.

This sequence joins TRBV7-2 and TRBJ1-1, with D unresolved. Trimming left V 1 base short and J 0 bases short, with 12 bases between. From germline, CDR1 is SGHTA and CDR2 FQGNSA. The CDR3 contains 16 residues. In DNA, the CDR3 is TGTGCCAGCAGCTTAGTACCCCCCCCCATGAACACTGAAGCTTTCTTT. This sequence encodes CASSLVPPPMNTEAFF.

This clonotype was observed many times. The chain combines TRBV12-3 or TRBV12-4 with TRBJ2-5; 9 bases fit TRBD2. The trim removed 6 bases at V and 2 bases at J, leaving 13 bases unmatched. CDR3 length: 17 residues. This CDR3 is CASRPRGGGGAQETQYF. The CDR3 DNA follows: TGTGCCAGCAGGCCCAGGGGAGGCGGGGGGGCACAAGAGACCCAGTACTTC.

This clonotype was detected many times. The chain combines TRBV7-2 with TRBJ1-2; maybe TRBD1 (5 bases). Trimming cost V 1 base and J 4 bases, with 7 bases left between them. Per the germline V gene, CDR1 is SGHTA and CDR2 is FQGNSA. CDR3 length: 13 amino acids. The CDR3 region has the DNA TGTGCCAGCAGCTTAGGGGGCCCCTATGGCTACACCTTC. The encoded protein is CASSLGGPYGYTF.

There are many counts of this clonotype. V and J are TRBV7-8 and TRBJ1-2; 10 bases agree with TRBD1. Unmatched junction bases numbered 10, after V lost 4 bases and J lost 8 bases. Germline V gene lookup returns CDR1 SGHVS and CDR2 FQNEAQ. The length of the CDR3 is 15 residues. CDR3 sequence: CASSWVGQGVEGYTF. CDR3 in DNA: TGTGCCAGCAGCTGGGTCGGACAGGGGGTGGAGGGCTACACCTTC.